The source of this T cell receptor beta chain is a study of early T cells in non-severe SARS-CoV-2 infection. TCRdb analysed the 5' RACE reads with MiXCR anew, one entry per CDR3 protein. Of around 20,000 distinct CDR3 sequences in the sample, about 4% were seen once. This clonotype was counted ten times or more. V gave up 2 bases and J gave up 6 bases, with 9 bases separating them. Looked up from germline, CDR1 is MNHEY and CDR2 is SVGAGI. The CDR3 covers 13 residues. This clonotype was obtained from an adult who was a healthcare worker with PCR-confirmed SARS-CoV-2 infection or an uninfected control (not recorded which). The sequencing input was whole blood. This chain links TRBV6-5 with TRBJ2-3; no clear D. The DNA of the CDR3 is TGTGCCAGCAGTTACCGCAGTGCTGATACGCAGTATTTT. Residues: CASSYRSADTQYF.